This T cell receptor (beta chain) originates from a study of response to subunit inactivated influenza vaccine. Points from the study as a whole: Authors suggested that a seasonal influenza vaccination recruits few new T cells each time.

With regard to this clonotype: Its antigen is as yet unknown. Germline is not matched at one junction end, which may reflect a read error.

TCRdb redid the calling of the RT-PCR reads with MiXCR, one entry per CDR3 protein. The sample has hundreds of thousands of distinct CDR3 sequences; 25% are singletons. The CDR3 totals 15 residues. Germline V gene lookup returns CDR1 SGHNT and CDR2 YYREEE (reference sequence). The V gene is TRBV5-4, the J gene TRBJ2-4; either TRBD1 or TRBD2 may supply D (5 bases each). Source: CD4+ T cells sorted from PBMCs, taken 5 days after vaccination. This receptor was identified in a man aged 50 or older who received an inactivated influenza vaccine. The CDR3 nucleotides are TGTGCCAGCAGCTTCCGGCAGGGCAGGGAGAACATTCAGTATTTC. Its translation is CASSFRQGRENIQYF.